This T cell receptor beta chain is from a study of cytomegalovirus exposure and HLA in healthy donors. General observations from the study: Common viral pathogens were later found to be apparently linked to several of the most significant clusters. Listed as cytomegalovirus-associated were more than 150 TCR beta chains.

Primers for the PCR totalled 60 Vbeta and 13 Jbeta. Authors' methods: As a later analysis found, there were 70 million to 90 million unique TCR beta chains, of which approximately 10 million were shared. Method: immunoSEQ multiplex PCR; TCRdb's copy keeps in-frame clones and lacks some. The V and J calls and clone size are taken from that table; D and trimming were inferred from the DNA. Found here are 310,000 or so clones, 70% to 90% of them singletons; the top ten hold about 2.5%. In germline, CDR1 is PRHDT, CDR2 FYEKMQ (reference sequence). Trimming took 6 bases from V and 0 from J, leaving 15 bases between them. CDR3 length equals 15 residues. This clone occurred once. What it recognizes is unknown.

This chain connects TRBV13 to TRBJ2-7; a weak D match, TRBD1 (6 bases). Sequencing was carried out using PBMCs. The clonotype comes from a woman aged 18 to 35 in good health and CMV-seronegative. DNA of the CDR3: TGTGCCAGCAGTTCCGGGACACAACCCTCCTACGAGCAGTACTTC. Protein sequence: CASSSGTQPSYEQYF.